This section outlines one T cell receptor (beta chain) sequence together with its context. Many counts were recorded for this clonotype. Its antigen is currently not known. Germline and junction disagree at one end, which may indicate a read error. This entry is derived from a study of Graves' ophthalmopathy and Graves' hyperthyroidism (dated by TCRdb to 2016 to 2019). Concerning the study at large: Peripheral blood was collected before any treatment was given, at the time of initial diagnosis. TCR beta repertoire signatures were used to distinguish Graves' ophthalmopathy from Graves' hyperthyroidism and to predict progression to ophthalmopathy. In total, approximately 140 blood samples were TCR-sequenced: 40 to 45 ophthalmopathy, approximately 75 hyperthyroidism and approximately 17 hyperthyroidism-to-ophthalmopathy patients. To explore V-J signatures that separate ophthalmopathy from hyperthyroidism, a discovery set of around 97 patients was enrolled, consisting of 40 to 45 with ophthalmopathy and approximately 60 with stable hyperthyroidism. An independent validation cohort was composed of around 19 hyperthyroidism patients and more than 15 patients who later progressed from hyperthyroidism to ophthalmopathy. In 6 or 7 hyperthyroidism patients, T-cell repertoires of thyroid tissue and blood were compared. Once sampling was done, hyperthyroidism patients were given methimazole at a starting dose of 30 mg daily, while ophthalmopathy patients were given high-dose intravenous methylprednisolone. The paper as a whole reports these results and caveats: Sample size was not statistically predetermined, and group allocation was not concealed from the investigators. In cross-validation, the 13-signature model distinguished ophthalmopathy from stable hyperthyroidism with approximately 88% sensitivity and almost 83% specificity, and in the test set the corresponding values were roughly 80% and 76%. Among expanded thyroid clonotypes with frequency above 0.001, most also showed up in blood, which suggests that blood repertoires may reflect the thyroid immune response. In validation, the model predicted ophthalmopathy progression with 70.59% sensitivity and about 77% specificity; some 13 predicted patients were CT-confirmed with GO in a median of around 6.5 months.

For repertoire sequencing, the TCR beta CDR3 regions were amplified from RNA transcripts. The first round was an RT-PCR using HTBI primers with the Qiagen OneStep RT-PCR kit, and this first round was followed by a second-round multiplex PCR, then size selection and purification. Sequencing of the libraries was carried out on an Illumina HiSeq2000 in paired-end mode with 100 bp reads. From the authors' description of their analysis: SOAPnuke was used for read processing, and reads with adapters, uncalled bases, a mean Phred below 15, or no exact constant-primer or identifier match were discarded. High-quality paired reads were merged with COPE v1.2.5. Unique nucleotide sequences were defined as clonotypes and aligned to IMGT TRB V, D and J references using MiTCR v1.1. The analysis was limited to V-J combinations with a frequency above 0.0001, which together covered roughly 99% of the repertoires. For each V-J combination, a TCR clonal expansion and chaos score was defined as F50 clonal expansion divided by the chaos observed in the TCRdist matrix. Features were reduced by Welch's t-statistics and random forest to around 13 V-J combinations, which fed a naive Bayes classifier. The Morisita-Horn index was used to measure how similar the thyroid and blood repertoires were. TCRdb ran its own pipeline on the public reads, namely fastp trimming at Q25 and MiXCR clone calling, and kept in-frame beta chains. Identical CDR3 protein sequences are pooled into one entry, listed with their most common genes and DNA. In this record, the V and J calls reflect TCRdb's handling and not the investigators' own analysis. The table for this sample lists some 750,000 distinct CDR3 sequences; 35% to 50% of them were counted only once. The ten biggest clones cover 44% of the sample.

There are 12 amino acids in the CDR3, from cysteine to phenylalanine inclusive. The CDR3 DNA has 36 bases and is translated from base 1. Per the germline V gene, WSHSY is the CDR1 and SAAADI is the CDR2. The ophthalmopathy patients had moderately to severely active disease, with a Clinical Activity Score of 3 or higher, a NOSPECS grade of 4 or higher, and a disease duration of less than 3 months. Patients were excluded if they had other autoimmune diseases, uncontrolled infections, pregnancy or lactation. Clinical symptoms, serum thyroxine, TRAb, thyroid ultrasound and orbital computed tomography were used for diagnosis. Using Ficoll-Paque density gradient centrifugation, PBMCs were isolated from over 8.5 ml of fresh peripheral blood. Total RNA was extracted using Trizol reagent, and RNA quality was checked on an Agilent 2100 Bioanalyzer.

This clonotype was obtained from an adult man with Graves' ophthalmopathy. The V gene is TRBV10-2 and the J gene is TRBJ1-2; TRBD1 matches 7 bases in the middle. The sequenced material came from peripheral blood. The CDR3 is CASSPDRSGYTF. The DNA is as follows: TGTGCCAGTAGTCCGGACAGGAGTGGCTACACCTTC.